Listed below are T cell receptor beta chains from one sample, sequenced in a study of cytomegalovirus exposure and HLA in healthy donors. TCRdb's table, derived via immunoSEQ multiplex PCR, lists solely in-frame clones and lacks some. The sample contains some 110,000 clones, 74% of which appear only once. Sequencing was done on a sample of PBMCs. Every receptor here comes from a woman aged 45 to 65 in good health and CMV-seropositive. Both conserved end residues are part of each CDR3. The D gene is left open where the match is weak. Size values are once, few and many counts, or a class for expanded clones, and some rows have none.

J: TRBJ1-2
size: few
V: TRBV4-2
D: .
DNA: TGTGCCAGCAGCCAAGATGAGGGCGGCTATGGCTACACCTTC
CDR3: CASSQDEGGYGYTF

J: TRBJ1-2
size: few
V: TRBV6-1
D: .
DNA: TGTGCCACCCTGATCCCAGGACTCCATGGCTACACCTTC
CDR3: CATLIPGLHGYTF

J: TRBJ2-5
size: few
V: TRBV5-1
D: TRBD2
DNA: TGCGCCAGCAGCTTGGTGCTAGCGGGCCAAGAGACCCAGTACTTC
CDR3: CASSLVLAGQETQYF

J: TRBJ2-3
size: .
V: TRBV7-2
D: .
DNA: TGTGCCAGCAGTACCGGGGTGGCAGATACGCAGTATTTT
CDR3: CASSTGVADTQYF

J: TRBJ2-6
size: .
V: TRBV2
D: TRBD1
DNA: TGTGCCAGCAGAACCGGGACAGGGGGCGGTGGGGCCAACGTCCTGACTTTC
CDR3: CASRTGTGGGGANVLTF

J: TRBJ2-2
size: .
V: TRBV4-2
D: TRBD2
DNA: TGTGCCAGCAGCCAAGTCCAGCGGGGGGGCGGCGGGGAGCTGTTTTTT
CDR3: CASSQVQRGGGGELFF

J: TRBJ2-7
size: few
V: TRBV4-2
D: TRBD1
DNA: TGTGCCAGCAGCCAAGAGAAAGGGGGCTGGGGCGAGCAGTACTTC
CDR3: CASSQEKGGWGEQYF

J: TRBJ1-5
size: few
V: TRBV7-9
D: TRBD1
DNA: TGTGCCAGCAGCCCCGGGACAGGGGATCAGCCCCAGCATTTT
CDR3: CASSPGTGDQPQHF

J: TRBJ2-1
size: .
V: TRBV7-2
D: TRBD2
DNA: TGCGCCAGCAGCTTGGGTCCTAGCGGGGGGGGCTACAATGAGCAGTTCTTC
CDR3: CASSLGPSGGGYNEQFF

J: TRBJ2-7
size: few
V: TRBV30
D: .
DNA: TGTGCCTGGAGTCCTAATGATTGGGAGCAGTACTTC
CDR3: CAWSPNDWEQYF

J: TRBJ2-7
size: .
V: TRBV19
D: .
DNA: TGTGCCAGTAGCCCGACAACGACAATCGGATCCTACGAGCAGTACTTC
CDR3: CASSPTTTIGSYEQYF

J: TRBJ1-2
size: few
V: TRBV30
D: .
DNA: TGTGCCTGGAGCCCTACTCCGGGGTATGGCTACACCTTC
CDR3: CAWSPTPGYGYTF

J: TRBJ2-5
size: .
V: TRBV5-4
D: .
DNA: TGTGCCAGCAGCTTGTTGACAGTCTCCATTCAAGAGACCCAGTACTTC
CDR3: CASSLLTVSIQETQYF

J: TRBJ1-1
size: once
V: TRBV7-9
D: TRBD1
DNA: TGTGCCAGCAGCTTCCCCACCACAGGGGTCGGCGAAGAAGCTTTCTTT
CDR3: CASSFPTTGVGEEAFF

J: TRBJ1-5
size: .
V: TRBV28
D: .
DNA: TGTGCCAGCAGTTTACTGTCCTCCACTAATCAGCCCCAGCATTTT
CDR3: CASSLLSSTNQPQHF

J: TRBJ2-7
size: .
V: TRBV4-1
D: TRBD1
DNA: TGCGCCAGCAGCCAGAGGGACAGCTACGAGCAGTACTTC
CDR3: CASSQRDSYEQYF

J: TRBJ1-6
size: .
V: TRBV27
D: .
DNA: TGTGCCAGCAGCCCAATCGGGACTCCCAATTCACCCCTCCACTTT
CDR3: CASSPIGTPNSPLHF

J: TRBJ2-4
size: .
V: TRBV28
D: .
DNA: TGTGCCAGCAGTTTAGGCGGGTTCGTAGCCAAAAACATTCAGTACTTC
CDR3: CASSLGGFVAKNIQYF

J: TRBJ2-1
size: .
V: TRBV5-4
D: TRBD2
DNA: TGTGCCAGCAGCTTGGGGGGGGTAGCGGGAGCATCCTACAATGAGCAGTTCTTC
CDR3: CASSLGGVAGASYNEQFF

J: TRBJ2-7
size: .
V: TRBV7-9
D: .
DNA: TGTGCCAGCAGCTACAGCACCTACGAGCAGTACTTC
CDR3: CASSYSTYEQYF

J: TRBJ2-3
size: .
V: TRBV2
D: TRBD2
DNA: TGTGCCAGCCGAACGGGAGGGGCAGATACGCAGTATTTT
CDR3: CASRTGGADTQYF

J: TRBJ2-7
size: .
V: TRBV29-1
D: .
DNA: TGCAGCGTTGAAGATCCGGGGTCGGGAATAAACTACGAGCAGTACTTC
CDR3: CSVEDPGSGINYEQYF

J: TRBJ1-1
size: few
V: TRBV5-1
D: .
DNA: TGCGCCAGCAGCTTGGAACAGAACACTGAAGCTTTCTTT
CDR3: CASSLEQNTEAFF

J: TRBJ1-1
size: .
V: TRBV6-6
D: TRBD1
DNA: TGTGCCAGCAGTAGGGGGACAGGGGTTGAAGCTTTCTTT
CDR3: CASSRGTGVEAFF

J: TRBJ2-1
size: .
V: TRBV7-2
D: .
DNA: TGTGCCAGCAGCTTAAATCTGCAGAACTACAATGAGCAGTTCTTC
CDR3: CASSLNLQNYNEQFF

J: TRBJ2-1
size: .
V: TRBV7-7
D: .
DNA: TGTGCCAGCAGCTTAGATCCGTTCTCCTACAATGAGCAGTTCTTC
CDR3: CASSLDPFSYNEQFF

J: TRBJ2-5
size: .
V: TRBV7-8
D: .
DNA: TGTGCCAGCAGCCCGGGCCCCGAGGGCCGGGAGACCCAGTACTTC
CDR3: CASSPGPEGRETQYF

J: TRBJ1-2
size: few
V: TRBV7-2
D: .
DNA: TGTGCCAGCAGCTTAGTGGAGGCGAACTATGGCTACACCTTC
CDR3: CASSLVEANYGYTF

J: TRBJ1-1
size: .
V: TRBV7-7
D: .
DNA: TGTGCCAGCAGCCATAACAGGGAGAACACTGAAGCTTTCTTT
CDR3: CASSHNRENTEAFF

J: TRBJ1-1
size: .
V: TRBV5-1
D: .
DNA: TGCGCCAGCAGCCACCAGGGCACTGAAGCTTTCTTT
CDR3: CASSHQGTEAFF

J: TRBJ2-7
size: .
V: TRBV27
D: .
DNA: TGTGCCAGCAGTTTTAGGGGGAACTACGAGCAGTACTTC
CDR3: CASSFRGNYEQYF

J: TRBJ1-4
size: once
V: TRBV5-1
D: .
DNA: TGCGCCAGCAGCCGGGCGGGAGCGGGGCAATCAAGTAATGAAAAACTGTTTTTT
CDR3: CASSRAGAGQSSNEKLFF

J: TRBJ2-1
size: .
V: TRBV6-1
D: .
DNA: TGTGCCAGCCCCGGGTCACAGGCCAACAATGAGCAGTTCTTC
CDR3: CASPGSQANNEQFF

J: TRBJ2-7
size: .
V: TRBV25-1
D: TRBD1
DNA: TGTGCCTCACGGGACAGGCTCTACGAGCAGTACTTC
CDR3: CASRDRLYEQYF

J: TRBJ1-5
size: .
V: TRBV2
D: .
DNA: TGTGCCAGCAGTGAATCGGGGGGTGGGCAGCCCCAGCATTTT
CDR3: CASSESGGGQPQHF

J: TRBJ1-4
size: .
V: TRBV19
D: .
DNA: TGTGCCAGTATAGGAGGGACGCATAATGAAAAACTGTTTTTT
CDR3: CASIGGTHNEKLFF

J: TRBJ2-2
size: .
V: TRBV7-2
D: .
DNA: TGTGCCAGCAGCCCTCTGACAGGTGACACCGGGGAGCTGTTTTTT
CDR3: CASSPLTGDTGELFF

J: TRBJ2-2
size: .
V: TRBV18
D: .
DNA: TGTGCCAGCTCACCGGTTCGGTCGAACACCGGGGAGCTGTTTTTT
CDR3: CASSPVRSNTGELFF

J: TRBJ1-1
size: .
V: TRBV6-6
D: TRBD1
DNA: TGTGCCAGCAGCTGGGACAGGGGTAAGGTCACTGAAGCTTTCTTT
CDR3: CASSWDRGKVTEAFF

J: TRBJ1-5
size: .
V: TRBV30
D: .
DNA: TGTGCCTGGGGTGGTAGGGCCTCGGGGCAGCCCCAGCATTTT
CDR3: CAWGGRASGQPQHF

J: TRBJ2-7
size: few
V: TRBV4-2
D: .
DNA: TGTGCCAGCAGCCAAGATATAGCGGTCCCTGCCTACGAGCAGTACTTC
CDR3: CASSQDIAVPAYEQYF

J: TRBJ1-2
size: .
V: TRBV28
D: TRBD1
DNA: TGTGCCAGCAGCCCCCCCGCCGGGACAGGGTTGGGAGGCTACACCTTC
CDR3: CASSPPAGTGLGGYTF

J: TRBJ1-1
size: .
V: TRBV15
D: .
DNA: TGTGCCACCAGCCTGACAGGATACACTGAAGCTTTCTTT
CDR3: CATSLTGYTEAFF